The table lists the clone carrying this T cell receptor beta chain with a few counts. The junction does not match germline at one end; this may be a read error. These data originate in a study of cytomegalovirus exposure and HLA in healthy donors. Germline CDR1 reads MNHNS; CDR2 reads SASEGT. The CDR3 contains 10 residues. It was with 60 Vbeta and 13 Jbeta primers that the PCR ran. Assay: immunoSEQ multiplex PCR; the TCRdb copy retains only in-frame clones and omits some. This sample has approximately 170,000 clones; 65% to 70% occur once, and the top ten carry around 4%. The sample comprised PBMCs. The receptor was derived from a woman between 18 and 30 years old in good health and CMV-seropositive. The rearrangement joins TRBV6-1 to TRBJ2-3, with D maybe TRBD2 (5 bases). CDR3 sequence (DNA): TGTGCCAGCAGTGAAAGGGTTAGCGTTTTT. Translated: CASSERVSVF.